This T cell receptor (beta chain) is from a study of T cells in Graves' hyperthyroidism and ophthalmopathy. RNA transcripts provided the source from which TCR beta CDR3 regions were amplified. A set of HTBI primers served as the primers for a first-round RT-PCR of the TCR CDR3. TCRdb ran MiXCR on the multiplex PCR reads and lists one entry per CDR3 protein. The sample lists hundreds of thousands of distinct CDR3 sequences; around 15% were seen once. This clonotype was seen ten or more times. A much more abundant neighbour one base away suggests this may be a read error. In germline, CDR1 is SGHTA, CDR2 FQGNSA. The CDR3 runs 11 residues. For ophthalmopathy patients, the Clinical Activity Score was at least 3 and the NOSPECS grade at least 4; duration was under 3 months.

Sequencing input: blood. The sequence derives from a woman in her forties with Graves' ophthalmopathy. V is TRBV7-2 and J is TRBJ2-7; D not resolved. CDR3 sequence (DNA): TGTGCCAGCAGCCCCCTCTACGGGCAGTACTTC. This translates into CASSPLYGQYF.